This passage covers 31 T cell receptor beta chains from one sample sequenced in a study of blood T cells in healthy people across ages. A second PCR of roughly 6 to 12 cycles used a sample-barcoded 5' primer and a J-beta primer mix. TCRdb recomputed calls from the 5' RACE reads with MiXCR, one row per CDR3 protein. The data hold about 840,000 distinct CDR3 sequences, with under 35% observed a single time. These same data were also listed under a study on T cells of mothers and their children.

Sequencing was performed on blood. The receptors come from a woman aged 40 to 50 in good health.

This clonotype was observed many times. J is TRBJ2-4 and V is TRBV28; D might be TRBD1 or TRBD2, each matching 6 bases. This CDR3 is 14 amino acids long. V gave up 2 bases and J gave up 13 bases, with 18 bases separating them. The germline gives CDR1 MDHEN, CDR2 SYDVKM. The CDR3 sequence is CASSLDATGRQQYF. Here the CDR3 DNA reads TGTGCCAGCAGTTTAGACGCTACAGGGAGGCAGCAGTACTTC.

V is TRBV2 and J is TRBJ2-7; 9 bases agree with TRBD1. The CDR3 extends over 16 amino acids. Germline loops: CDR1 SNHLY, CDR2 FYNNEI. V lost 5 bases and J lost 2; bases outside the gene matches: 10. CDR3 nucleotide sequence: TGTGCCAGCAGTTGTGTAGGACAGGGGTCCCCCTACGAGCAGTACTTC. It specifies CASSCVGQGSPYEQYF.

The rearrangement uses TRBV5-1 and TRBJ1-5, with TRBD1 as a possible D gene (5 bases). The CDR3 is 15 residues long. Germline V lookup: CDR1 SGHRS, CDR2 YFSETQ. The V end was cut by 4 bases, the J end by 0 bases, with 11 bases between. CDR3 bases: TGCGCCAGCAGCAACGGGGGGTATAGCAATCAGCCCCAGCATTTT. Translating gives CASSNGGYSNQPQHF.

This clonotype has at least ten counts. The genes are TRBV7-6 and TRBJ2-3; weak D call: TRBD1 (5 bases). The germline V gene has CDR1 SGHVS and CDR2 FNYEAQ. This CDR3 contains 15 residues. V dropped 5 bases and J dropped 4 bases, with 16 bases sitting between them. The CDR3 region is CASSLGQIMADTQYF. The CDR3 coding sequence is TGTGCCAGCAGCCTCGGACAAATTATGGCAGATACGCAGTATTTT.

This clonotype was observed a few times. The CDR3 DNA follows: TGCGCCAGCAGCCAACTTAGTCTAGCGGGGAAAGAGACCCAGTACTTC. Translation gives CASSQLSLAGKETQYF. J is TRBJ2-5 and V is TRBV4-1; 9 bases are shared with TRBD2. The CDR3 totals 16 residues. J gave up 3 bases and V 2 bases, and 7 bases lay outside the gene matches. Germline loops: CDR1 MGHRA, CDR2 YSYEKL.

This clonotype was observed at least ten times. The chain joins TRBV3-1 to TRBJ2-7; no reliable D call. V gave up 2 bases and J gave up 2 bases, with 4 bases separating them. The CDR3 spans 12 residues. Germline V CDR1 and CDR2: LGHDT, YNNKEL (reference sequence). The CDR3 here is CASSQTPYEQYF. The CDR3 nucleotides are TGTGCCAGCAGCCAAACCCCCTACGAGCAGTACTTC.

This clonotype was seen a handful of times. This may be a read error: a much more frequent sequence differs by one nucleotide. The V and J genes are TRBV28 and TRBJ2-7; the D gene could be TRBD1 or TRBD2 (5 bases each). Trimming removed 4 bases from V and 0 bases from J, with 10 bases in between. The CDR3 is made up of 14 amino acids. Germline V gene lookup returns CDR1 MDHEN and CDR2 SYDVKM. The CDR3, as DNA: TGTGCCAGCAGTTGTGCAGGGACCTCCTACGAGCAGTACTTC. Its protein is CASSCAGTSYEQYF.

The CDR3 sequence is CASSSLGSTNEKLFF. The CDR3 DNA sequence: TGCGCCAGCAGCTCCCTAGGGTCAACTAATGAAAAACTGTTTTTT. The chain couples TRBV5-1 to TRBJ1-4; D call uncertain. The V gene's germline CDR1 is SGHRS and CDR2 YFSETQ. Trimming left V 3 bases short and J 0 bases short, with 9 bases between. The CDR3 consists of 15 residues.

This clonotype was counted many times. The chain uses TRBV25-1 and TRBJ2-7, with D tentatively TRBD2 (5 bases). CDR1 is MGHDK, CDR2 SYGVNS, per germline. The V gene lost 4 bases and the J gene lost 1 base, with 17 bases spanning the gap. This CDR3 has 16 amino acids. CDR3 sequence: CASSVRDSQLSYEQYF. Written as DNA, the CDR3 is TGTGCCAGCAGTGTGAGGGATAGTCAGTTATCCTACGAGCAGTACTTC.

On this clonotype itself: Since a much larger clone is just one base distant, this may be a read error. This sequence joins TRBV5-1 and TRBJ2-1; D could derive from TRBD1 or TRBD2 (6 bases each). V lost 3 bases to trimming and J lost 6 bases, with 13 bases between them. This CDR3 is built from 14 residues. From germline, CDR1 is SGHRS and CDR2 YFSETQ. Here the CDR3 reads CASSWEDRVNEQFF. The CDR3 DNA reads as TGCGCCAGCAGCTGGGAGGACAGAGTCAATGAGCAGTTCTTC.

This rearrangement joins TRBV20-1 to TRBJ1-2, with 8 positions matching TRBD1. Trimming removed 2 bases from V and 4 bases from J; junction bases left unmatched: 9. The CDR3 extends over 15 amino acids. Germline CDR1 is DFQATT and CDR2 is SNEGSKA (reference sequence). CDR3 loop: CSARYSRTGGYGYTF. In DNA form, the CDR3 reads TGCAGTGCTAGATATTCCCGTACAGGGGGCTATGGCTACACCTTC.

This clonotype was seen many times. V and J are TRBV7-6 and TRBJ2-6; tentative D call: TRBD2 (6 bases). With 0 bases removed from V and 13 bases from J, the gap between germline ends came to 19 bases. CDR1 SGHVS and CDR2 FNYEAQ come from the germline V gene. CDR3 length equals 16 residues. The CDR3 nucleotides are TGTGCCAGCAGCTTAGCTGGCGGGGTAGGATTACGGGTCCTGACTTTC. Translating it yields CASSLAGGVGLRVLTF. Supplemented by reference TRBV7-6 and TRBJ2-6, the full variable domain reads GAGVSQSPRYKVTKRGQDVALRCDPISGHVSLYWYRQALGQGPEFLTYFNYEAQQDKSGLPNDRFSAERPEGSISTLTIQRTEQRDSAMYRCASSLAGGVGLRVLTFGAGSRLTVL.

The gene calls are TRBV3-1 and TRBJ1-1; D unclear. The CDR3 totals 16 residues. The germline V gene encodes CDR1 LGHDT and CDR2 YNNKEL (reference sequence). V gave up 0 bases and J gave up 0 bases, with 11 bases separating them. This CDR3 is CASSQDDGFLNTEAFF. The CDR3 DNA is TGTGCCAGCAGCCAAGACGACGGGTTCCTGAACACTGAAGCTTTCTTT. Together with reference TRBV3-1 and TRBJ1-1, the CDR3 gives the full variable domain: DTAVSQTPKYLVTQMGNDKSIKCEQNLGHDTMYWYKQDSKKFLKIMFSYNNKELIINETVPNRFSPKSPDKAHLNLHINSLELGDSAVYFCASSQDDGFLNTEAFFGQGTRLTVV.

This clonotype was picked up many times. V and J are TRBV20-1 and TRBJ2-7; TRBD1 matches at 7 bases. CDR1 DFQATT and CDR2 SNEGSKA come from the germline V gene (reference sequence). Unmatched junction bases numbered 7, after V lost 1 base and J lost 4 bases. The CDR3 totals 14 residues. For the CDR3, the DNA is TGCAGTGCTAGAGTGGTGAGGGGGCAATACGAGCAGTACTTC. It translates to CSARVVRGQYEQYF.

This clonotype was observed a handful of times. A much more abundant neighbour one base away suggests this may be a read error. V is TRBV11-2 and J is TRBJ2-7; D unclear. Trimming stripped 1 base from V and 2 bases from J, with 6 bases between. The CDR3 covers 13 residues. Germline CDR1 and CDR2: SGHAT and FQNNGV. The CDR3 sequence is CASSLVPAYEQYF. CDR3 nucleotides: TGTGCCAGCAGCTTAGTTCCCGCCTACGAGCAGTACTTC.

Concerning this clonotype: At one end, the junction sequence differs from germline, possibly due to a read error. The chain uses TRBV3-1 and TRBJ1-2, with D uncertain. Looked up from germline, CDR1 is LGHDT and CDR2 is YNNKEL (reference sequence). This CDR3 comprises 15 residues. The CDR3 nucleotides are TGTGCCGGCAGCCCAGAGACAATTCCCAACTATGGCTACACCTTC. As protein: CAGSPETIPNYGYTF.

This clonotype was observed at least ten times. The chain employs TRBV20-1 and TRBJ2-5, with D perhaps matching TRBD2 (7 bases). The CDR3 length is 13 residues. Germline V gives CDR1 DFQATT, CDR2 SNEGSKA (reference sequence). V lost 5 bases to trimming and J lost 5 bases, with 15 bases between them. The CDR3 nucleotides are TGCAGTGCTTGGGGGGGGCCCTCCGAGACCCAGTACTTC. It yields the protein CSAWGGPSETQYF.

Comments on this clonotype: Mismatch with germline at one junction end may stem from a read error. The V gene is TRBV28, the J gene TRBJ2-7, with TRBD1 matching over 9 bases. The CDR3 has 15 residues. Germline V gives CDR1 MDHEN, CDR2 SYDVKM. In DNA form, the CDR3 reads TGTGCCAGCAACCTCGGTGGACAGGGGAAATACGGGCAGTACTTC. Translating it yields CASNLGGQGKYGQYF.

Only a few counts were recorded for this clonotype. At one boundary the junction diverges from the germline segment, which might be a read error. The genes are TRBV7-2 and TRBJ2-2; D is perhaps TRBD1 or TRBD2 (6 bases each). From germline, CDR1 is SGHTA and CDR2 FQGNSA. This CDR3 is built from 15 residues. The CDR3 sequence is CASSLRGPLGGELFF. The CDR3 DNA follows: TGTGCCAGCAGCTTACGGGGGCCTCTAGGCGGGGAGTTGTTTTTT.

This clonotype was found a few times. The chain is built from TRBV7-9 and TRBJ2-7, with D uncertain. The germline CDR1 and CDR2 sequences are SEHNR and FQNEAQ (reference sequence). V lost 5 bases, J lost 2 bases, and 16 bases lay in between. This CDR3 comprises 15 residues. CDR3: CASSPPRPGPYEQYF. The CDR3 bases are TGTGCCAGCAGCCCCCCCCGGCCGGGCCCCTACGAGCAGTACTTC.

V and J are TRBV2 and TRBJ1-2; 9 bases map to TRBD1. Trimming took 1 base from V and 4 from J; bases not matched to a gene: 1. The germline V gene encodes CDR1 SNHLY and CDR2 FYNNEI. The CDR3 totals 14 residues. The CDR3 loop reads CASSEGDRVYGYTF. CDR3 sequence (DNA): TGTGCCAGCAGTGAAGGGGACAGGGTCTATGGCTACACCTTC.

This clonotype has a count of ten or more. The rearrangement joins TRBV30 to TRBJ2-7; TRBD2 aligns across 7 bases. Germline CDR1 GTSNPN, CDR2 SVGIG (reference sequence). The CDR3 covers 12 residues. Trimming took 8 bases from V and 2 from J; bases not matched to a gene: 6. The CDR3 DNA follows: TGTGCCCTAGCGGCTGTAACCTACGAGCAGTACTTC. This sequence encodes CALAAVTYEQYF.

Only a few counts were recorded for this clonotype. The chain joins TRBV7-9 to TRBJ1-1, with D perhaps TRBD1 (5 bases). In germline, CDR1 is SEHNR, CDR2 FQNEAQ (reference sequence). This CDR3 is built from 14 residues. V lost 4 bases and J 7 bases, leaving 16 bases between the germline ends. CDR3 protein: CASSSGAWDGEAFF. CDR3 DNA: TGTGCCAGCAGCTCCGGGGCCTGGGACGGTGAAGCTTTCTTT.

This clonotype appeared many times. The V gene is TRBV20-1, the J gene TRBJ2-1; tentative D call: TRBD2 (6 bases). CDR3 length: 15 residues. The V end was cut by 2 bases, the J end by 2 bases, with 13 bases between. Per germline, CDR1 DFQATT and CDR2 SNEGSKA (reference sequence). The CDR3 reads CSARSRGSAYNEQFF. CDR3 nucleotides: TGCAGTGCTAGATCGCGGGGAAGTGCCTACAATGAGCAGTTCTTC.

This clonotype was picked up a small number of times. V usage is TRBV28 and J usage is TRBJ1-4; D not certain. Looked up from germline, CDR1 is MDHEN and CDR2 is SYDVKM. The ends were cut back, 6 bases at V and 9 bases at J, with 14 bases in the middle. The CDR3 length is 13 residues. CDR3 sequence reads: CASSPNWPQKLFF. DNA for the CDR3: TGTGCCAGCAGCCCCAATTGGCCCCAAAAACTGTTTTTT.

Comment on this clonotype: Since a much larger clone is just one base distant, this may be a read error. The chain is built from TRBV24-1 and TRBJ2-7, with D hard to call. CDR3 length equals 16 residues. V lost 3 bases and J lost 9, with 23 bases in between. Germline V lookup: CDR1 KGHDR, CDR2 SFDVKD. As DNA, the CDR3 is TGTGCCACCAGTGATCCCCGGACCAGAATGACCCAAGGGCAGTACTTC. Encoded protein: CATSDPRTRMTQGQYF.

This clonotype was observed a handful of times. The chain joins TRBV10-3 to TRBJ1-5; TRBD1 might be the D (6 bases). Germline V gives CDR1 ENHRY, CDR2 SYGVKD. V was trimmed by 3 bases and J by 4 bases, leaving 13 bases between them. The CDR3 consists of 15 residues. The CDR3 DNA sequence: TGTGCCATCAGTGAAGACAGGAGAGGAAATCAGCCCCAGCATTTT. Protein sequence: CAISEDRRGNQPQHF.

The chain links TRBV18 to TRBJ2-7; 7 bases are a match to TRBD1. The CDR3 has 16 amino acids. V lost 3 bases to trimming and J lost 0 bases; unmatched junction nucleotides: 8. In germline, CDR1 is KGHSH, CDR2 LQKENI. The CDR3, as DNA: TGTGCCAGCTCACCGGCACAGGGGTCAACCTCCTACGAGCAGTACTTC. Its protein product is CASSPAQGSTSYEQYF.

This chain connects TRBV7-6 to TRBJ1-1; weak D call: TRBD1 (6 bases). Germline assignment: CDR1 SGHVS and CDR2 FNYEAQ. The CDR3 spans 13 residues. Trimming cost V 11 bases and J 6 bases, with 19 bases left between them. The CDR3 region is CASGDRPKSEAFF. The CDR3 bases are TGTGCCTCCGGCGACAGGCCAAAATCTGAAGCTTTCTTT.

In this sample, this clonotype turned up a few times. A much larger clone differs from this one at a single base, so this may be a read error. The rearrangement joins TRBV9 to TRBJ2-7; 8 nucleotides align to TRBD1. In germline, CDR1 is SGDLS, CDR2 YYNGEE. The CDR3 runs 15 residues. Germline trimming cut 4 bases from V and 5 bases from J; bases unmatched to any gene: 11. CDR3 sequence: CASSRSTGTGDEQYF. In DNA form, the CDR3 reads TGTGCCAGCAGCAGAAGCACCGGGACAGGCGACGAGCAGTACTTC.

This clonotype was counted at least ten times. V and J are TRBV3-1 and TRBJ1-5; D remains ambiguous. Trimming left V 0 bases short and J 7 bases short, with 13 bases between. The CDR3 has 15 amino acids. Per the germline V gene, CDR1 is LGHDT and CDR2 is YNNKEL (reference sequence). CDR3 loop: CASSQDSGPGQPQHF. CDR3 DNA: TGTGCCAGCAGCCAAGATTCGGGCCCCGGGCAGCCCCAGCATTTT.